This is a list of T cell receptor beta chains from one sample in a study of long-term antiretroviral therapy in people with HIV. The table came from immunoSEQ multiplex PCR; TCRdb's copy has only in-frame clones and leaves some out. The sample shows 7,500 to 8,500 clones, roughly 80% of them seen only once. The starting material was unsorted PBMCs, obtained roughly 2.5 years before starting antiretroviral therapy. These TCRs come from a man between 35 and 55 years old with HIV. CDR3s include the opening cysteine and the closing phenylalanine or tryptophan. The D gene is left open where the match is weak. Size is stated for part of the rows, as once, few or many counts, or as a class when the clone is expanded.

j_gene | d_gene | len | v_gene | abundance | CDR3nt | CDR3aa
TRBJ2-6 | - | 13 | TRBV27 | - | TGTGCCAGCCTGAGCTACGGGGCCAACGTCCTGACTTTC | CASLSYGANVLTF
TRBJ1-1 | - | 13 | TRBV18 | - | TGTGCCAGCTCACCAACGAGTCTCCCTGACGCTTTCTTT | CASSPTSLPDAFF
TRBJ1-1 | - | 14 | TRBV4-1 | - | TGCGCCAGCAGCCCCCGGACAGCCGCGGCTGAAGCTTTCTTT | CASSPRTAAAEAFF
TRBJ2-3 | - | 14 | TRBV9 | - | TGTGCCAGCAGCGTAGTCTCAGGGGGGGATACGCAGTATTTT | CASSVVSGGDTQYF
TRBJ2-7 | - | 14 | TRBV10-3 | - | TGTGCCATCAGTGAGTCGGCAGCCCCGAGTGAGCAGTACTTC | CAISESAAPSEQYF
TRBJ2-6 | - | 16 | TRBV9 | - | TGTGCCAGCAGCGGGATAGGGGCGGCTGGGGCCAACGTCCTGACTTTC | CASSGIGAAGANVLTF
TRBJ2-3 | - | 12 | TRBV28 | few | TGTGCACTGGTGCGAAACACAGATACGCAGTATTTT | CALVRNTDTQYF
TRBJ2-3 | - | 16 | TRBV27 | - | TGTGCCAGCAGTCCACGGGTGACAGGAGCAACAGATACGCAGTATTTT | CASSPRVTGATDTQYF
TRBJ1-5 | TRBD1 | 14 | TRBV5-6 | - | TGTGCCAGCAGCCCGACAGGGTTCAATCAGCCCCAGCATTTT | CASSPTGFNQPQHF
TRBJ2-3 | TRBD1 | 15 | TRBV6-6 | - | TGTGCCAGCAGAGCGCAGGGGGCGAGCACAGATACGCAGTATTTT | CASRAQGASTDTQYF
TRBJ2-3 | TRBD1 | 16 | TRBV5-1 | once | TGCGCCAGCAGGTCGCAAGGGGGCCTCCAGGGAGATACGCAGTATTTT | CASRSQGGLQGDTQYF
TRBJ2-7 | - | 14 | TRBV6-6 | large | TGTGCCAGCAGTCCCCGGGACGGGGAGTACGAGCAGTACTTC | CASSPRDGEYEQYF
TRBJ1-4 | - | 12 | TRBV5-4 | - | TGTGCCAGCAGCCGGGATTTTGAAAAACTGTTTTTT | CASSRDFEKLFF